This T cell receptor beta chain derives from a study of blood T cell repertoires in COVID-19. The CDR3 is 13 amino acids. Trimming pared 0 bases from V and 6 bases from J, leaving 6 bases between. Germline CDR1 is SGHTA and CDR2 is FQGTGA. Repertoires were generated with immunoSEQ multiplex PCR, while TCRdb's copy carries only in-frame clones and drops some. The table lists fewer than 200,000 clones, 80% to 90% of them singletons. The origin of this receptor is a woman aged 70-85 years with COVID-19, enrolled during active disease. The genes are TRBV7-3 and TRBJ2-1; D gene unclear. Sequencing was done on a sample of peripheral blood. The CDR3 DNA sequence: TGTGCCAGCAGCTTAACCCTCTCCAATGAGCAGTTCTTC. This gives the protein CASSLTLSNEQFF. Based on the CDR3 plus reference TRBV7-3 and TRBJ2-1, the full variable domain is GAGVSQTPSNKVTEKGKYVELRCDPISGHTALYWYRQSLGQGPEFLIYFQGTGAADDSGLPNDRFFAVRPEGSVSTLKIQRTERGDSAVYLCASSLTLSNEQFFGPGTRLTVL.